This TCR beta chain was sequenced in a study of radiotherapy plus CTLA-4 blockade in lung cancer. This CDR3 comprises 15 residues. CDR1 is SGHRS, CDR2 YFSETQ, per germline. V gave up 4 bases and J gave up 7 bases; unmatched junction bases: 10. Only in-frame clones appear in the TCRdb table, and some are missing; sequencing was by immunoSEQ multiplex PCR. Among some 110,000 clones listed, 75% to 90% were seen once. The chain recombines TRBV5-1 with TRBJ1-1; 10 bases match TRBD1. The clonotype originates from a human donor with non-small cell lung cancer that progressed on radiotherapy plus ipilimumab. The starting material was peripheral blood, obtained from a patient treated with radiotherapy plus ipilimumab. CDR3 DNA sequence: TGCGCCAGCAGCCACACCGGGACAGGGGAGGTTGAAGCTTTCTTT. Its protein is CASSHTGTGEVEAFF.